One and the same sample provided the 7 T cell receptor beta chains below, sequenced in a study of blood T cell repertoires in COVID-19. Here immunoSEQ multiplex PCR was the method, and the copy in TCRdb shows in-frame clones only, minus some. The repertoire holds 650,000 to 800,000 clones, 85% to 90% seen once, with under 0.3% in the top ten. Sequences were obtained from peripheral blood. Source of these receptors: a woman aged 18-29 years with acute or convalescent COVID-19.

Only one count was recorded for this clone. This chain joins TRBV27 and TRBJ1-2; a possible D gene is TRBD1 (6 bases). The CDR3 loop spans 14 amino acids. V was cut by 6 bases and J by 1 base, with 12 bases left in between. Germline V gene sequence: CDR1 MNHEY, CDR2 SMNVEV (reference sequence). The CDR3: CASRGRGFNYGYTF. The CDR3 DNA reads as TGTGCCAGCAGGGGCAGGGGATTTAACTATGGCTACACCTTC.

J is TRBJ1-1 and V is TRBV12-3 or TRBV12-4, with a weak D call TRBD1 (6 bases). The CDR3 length is 11 residues. Trimming stripped 8 bases from V and 6 bases from J, with 10 bases between. DNA for the CDR3: TGTGCCAGCTTCCAGGGGCCTGAAGCTTTCTTT. It translates to CASFQGPEAFF.

V and J are TRBV27 and TRBJ1-4; a possible D gene is TRBD1 (5 bases). With 4 bases removed from V and 3 bases from J, the gap between germline ends came to 12 bases. The CDR3 runs to 15 residues. Germline loops: CDR1 MNHEY, CDR2 SMNVEV (reference sequence). In DNA form, the CDR3 reads TGTGCCAGCAGTTCCTCTGGGGCGGCTAATGAAAAACTGTTTTTT. It encodes CASSSSGAANEKLFF.

The V call is TRBV28, the J call TRBJ2-1; 7 bases match TRBD2. This CDR3 comprises 15 residues. The V and J ends lost 5 bases and 5 bases, in that order; junction bases with no gene match: 9. Germline CDR1 MDHEN, CDR2 SYDVKM. This CDR3 is CASSPSGEGNNEQFF. The CDR3 DNA follows: TGTGCCAGCAGTCCGAGCGGGGAGGGGAACAATGAGCAGTTCTTC.

The V call is TRBV5-1, the J call TRBJ2-7, with a tentative D call TRBD1 (6 bases). The V and J ends lost 4 bases and 5 bases respectively, with 19 bases between them. This CDR3 is 15 amino acids long. Germline loops: CDR1 SGHRS, CDR2 YFSETQ. The CDR3 loop reads CASSPGMGAVNEQYF. The CDR3 nucleotides are TGCGCCAGCAGCCCGGGGATGGGGGCTGTAAACGAGCAGTACTTC.

The chain has TRBV30 and TRBJ2-7; 7 bases agree with TRBD1. The germline gives CDR1 GTSNPN, CDR2 SVGIG (reference sequence). This CDR3 spans 15 amino acids. Germline trimming cut 3 bases from V and 3 bases from J; bases unmatched to any gene: 11. CDR3 region: CAWSPTDRMNYEQYF. DNA of the CDR3: TGTGCCTGGAGCCCCACGGACAGGATGAACTACGAGCAGTACTTC.

The chain is built from TRBV29-1 and TRBJ1-2; D perhaps matches TRBD1 (6 bases). This CDR3 region has 17 residues. With 1 base removed from V and 0 bases from J, the gap between germline ends came to 18 bases. The V gene's germline CDR1 is SQVTM and CDR2 ANQGSEA. The CDR3 loop is CSVEGGLGTPTNYGYTF. CDR3 nucleotide sequence: TGCAGCGTTGAAGGGGGGTTAGGGACACCGACTAACTATGGCTACACCTTC.